Listed here is a single TCR beta chain. The data derive from a study of regulatory T cells in long-lasting Graves disease. Combining iRepertoire HTBI primers with Arm-PCR of CDR3 regions, the authors built TCR beta libraries. Each CDR3 protein gets one entry after TCRdb re-called the multiplex PCR reads with MiXCR. This sample has roughly 510,000 distinct CDR3 sequences, with more than 15% found just once. Trimming took 5 bases from V and 2 from J, leaving 13 bases between them. Per germline, CDR1 SGHAT and CDR2 FQNNGV. This CDR3 has 14 residues. This sample's time point: newly diagnosed GD, antithyroid drugs for less than 3 months. Extracted RNA from PBMCs served as the source of the TCR library. These data were likewise used in another study, on T cells in Graves' hyperthyroidism and ophthalmopathy. That paper notes: The model forecast ophthalmopathy, anticipating it by a median roughly 6.5 months before onset.

J is TRBJ2-7 and V is TRBV11-2; D possibly corresponds to TRBD1 (6 bases). The sample in question was peripheral blood mononuclear cells (PBMCs), obtained at new diagnosis, from a patient treated with antithyroid drugs. The sequence came from a man between 18 and 35 years old with Graves disease. The CDR3 DNA sequence: TGTGCCAGCAGCCACAGGGTTCAAACCTACGAGCAGTACTTC. This encodes CASSHRVQTYEQYF.